This T cell receptor beta chain derives from a study of cytomegalovirus exposure and HLA in healthy donors. General observations from the study: Some segments of the V type, notably TRBV6-2 and TRBV6-3, were excluded as indistinguishable.

Losses at the gene ends were 3 bases for V and 7 bases for J; bases not matched to a gene: 5. There are 13 residues in the CDR3. Germline values: CDR1 MNHNS, CDR2 SASEGT. Regarding this clone: As yet, its antigen is unknown.

At the time of sampling, donors were nominally healthy, though unrecorded immune exposures were likely. The PCR made use of 60 Vbeta and 13 Jbeta primers. Clones were sequenced by immunoSEQ multiplex PCR, and TCRdb holds only the in-frame ones, with some missing. Reported are 70,000 or so clones; the ten largest clones contain roughly 2.7%. The sequenced material came from PBMCs. The TCR was taken from a man in his forties or fifties in good health and CMV-seronegative. The chain combines TRBV6-1 with TRBJ1-1; 7 positions match TRBD1. The CDR3 loop is CASSDRGRVEAFF. CDR3 DNA: TGTGCCAGCAGTGATAGGGGGCGGGTTGAAGCTTTCTTT.